This TCR beta chain comes out of a study of patients and donors after allogeneic stem cell transplantation (dated by TCRdb to the early 2020s). Library creation used RT-PCR. The reads were generated on a NextSeq 550. The public reads were run again by TCRdb, first through fastp at Q25 and then through MiXCR, and only productive beta chains were kept. Records with the same CDR3 protein are collapsed into one entry carrying the most frequent genes and DNA. The sample contains some 960,000 distinct CDR3 sequences, over 15% of them found a single time. Around 6% of the sample is held by the ten biggest clonotypes. This clonotype was observed a few times. Its cognate antigen has yet to be identified. It has no much larger one-base neighbor in the sample; base qualities were not kept. There are 13 amino acids in the CDR3, from cysteine to phenylalanine inclusive. The entry retains the CDR3 DNA only, 39 bases that are in frame from base 1. CDR1 and CDR2 are read off the germline V gene as SQVTM and ANQGSEA. V loses 4 bases, J loses 0 bases, and the germline ends lie 9 bases apart.

What was sequenced was blood, either unsorted or a sorted T cell fraction (not recorded which). This sequence originates from a human donor who was either an allogeneic HSCT recipient or a stem cell or donor lymphocyte infusion donor (not recorded which). It is not recorded whose cells these are; they may come from a transplant donor. The sequence joins TRBV29-1 to TRBJ1-1; a tentative D match to TRBD1 spans 6 bases. The nucleotide sequence reads TGCAGCGTTGCTCAGGGGTTGAACACTGAAGCTTTCTTT. This sequence encodes CSVAQGLNTEAFF.